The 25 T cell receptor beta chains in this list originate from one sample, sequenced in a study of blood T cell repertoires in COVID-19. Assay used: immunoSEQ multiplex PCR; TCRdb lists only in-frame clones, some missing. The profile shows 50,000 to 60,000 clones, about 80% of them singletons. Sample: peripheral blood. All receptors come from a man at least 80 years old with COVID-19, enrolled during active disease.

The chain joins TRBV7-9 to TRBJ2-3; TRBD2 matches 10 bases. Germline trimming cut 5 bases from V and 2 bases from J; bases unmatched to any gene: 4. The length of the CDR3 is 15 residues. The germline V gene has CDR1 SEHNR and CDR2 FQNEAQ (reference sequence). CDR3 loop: CASSQAGGNTDTQYF. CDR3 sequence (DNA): TGTGCCAGCAGCCAAGCGGGGGGGAACACAGATACGCAGTATTTT.

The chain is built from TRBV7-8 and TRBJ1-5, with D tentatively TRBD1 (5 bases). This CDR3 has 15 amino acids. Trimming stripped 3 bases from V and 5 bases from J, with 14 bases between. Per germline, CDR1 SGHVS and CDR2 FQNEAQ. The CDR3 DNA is TGTGCCAGCAGCTTTCGGCAGGGTTGGGATCAGCCCCAGCATTTT. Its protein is CASSFRQGWDQPQHF.

CDR3 nucleotides: TGTGCCAGCGGACCAGGGACTGGAAACACCATATATTTT. The encoded protein is CASGPGTGNTIYF. The chain employs TRBV5-6 and TRBJ1-3; tentative D call: TRBD1 (5 bases). CDR1 SGHDT and CDR2 YYEEEE come from the germline V gene. Trimming removed 7 bases at V and 2 bases at J, with 10 bases between. The CDR3 spans 13 residues.

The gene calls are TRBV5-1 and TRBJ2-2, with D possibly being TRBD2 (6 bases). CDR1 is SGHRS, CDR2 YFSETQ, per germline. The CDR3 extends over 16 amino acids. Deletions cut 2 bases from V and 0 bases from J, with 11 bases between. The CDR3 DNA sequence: TGCGCCAGCAGCTTTATTAGCGGAACGAACACCGGGGAGCTGTTTTTT. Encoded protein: CASSFISGTNTGELFF.

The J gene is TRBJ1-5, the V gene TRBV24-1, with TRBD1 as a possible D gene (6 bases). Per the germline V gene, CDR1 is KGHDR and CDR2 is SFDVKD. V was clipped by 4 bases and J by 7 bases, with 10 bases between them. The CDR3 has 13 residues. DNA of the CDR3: TGTGCCACCAGTGACCCAGGGGAACAGCCCCAGCATTTT. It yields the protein CATSDPGEQPQHF.

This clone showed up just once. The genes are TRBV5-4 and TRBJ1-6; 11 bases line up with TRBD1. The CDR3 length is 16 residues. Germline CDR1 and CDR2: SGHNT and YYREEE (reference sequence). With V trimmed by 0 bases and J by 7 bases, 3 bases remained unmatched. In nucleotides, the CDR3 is TGTGCCAGCAGCTTGGAGGGACAGGGGGTAAATTCACCCCTCCACTTT. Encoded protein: CASSLEGQGVNSPLHF.

The CDR3: CASSPGGASNYGYTF. Written as DNA, the CDR3 is TGTGCCAGCAGCCCCGGGGGAGCATCAAACTATGGCTACACCTTC. V is TRBV5-4 and J is TRBJ1-2; the D gene is possibly TRBD1 (5 bases). This CDR3 region has 15 residues. V lost 4 bases and J 2 bases, leaving 15 bases between the germline ends. CDR1 is SGHNT and CDR2 is YYREEE in the germline V gene (reference sequence). The full variable domain, with the rest looked up from reference TRBV5-4 and TRBJ1-2, is ETGVTQSPTHLIKTRGQQVTLRCSSQSGHNTVSWYQQALGQGPQFIFQYYREEENGRGNFPPRFSGLQFPNYSSELNVNALELDDSALYLCASSPGGASNYGYTFGSGTRLTVV.

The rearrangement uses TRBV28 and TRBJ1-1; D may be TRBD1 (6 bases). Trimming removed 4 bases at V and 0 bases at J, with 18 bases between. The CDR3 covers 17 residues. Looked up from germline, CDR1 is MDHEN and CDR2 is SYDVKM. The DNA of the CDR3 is TGTGCCAGCAGTTCCTCCTCTTTTGGACAGATGAACACTGAAGCTTTCTTT. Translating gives CASSSSSFGQMNTEAFF.

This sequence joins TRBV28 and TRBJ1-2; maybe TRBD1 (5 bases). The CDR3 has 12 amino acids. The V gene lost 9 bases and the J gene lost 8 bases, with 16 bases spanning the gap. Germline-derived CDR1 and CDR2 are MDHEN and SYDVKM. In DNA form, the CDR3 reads TGTGCCAGTTCTGGGGGGAGCAGCGGCTACACCTTC. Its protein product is CASSGGSSGYTF.

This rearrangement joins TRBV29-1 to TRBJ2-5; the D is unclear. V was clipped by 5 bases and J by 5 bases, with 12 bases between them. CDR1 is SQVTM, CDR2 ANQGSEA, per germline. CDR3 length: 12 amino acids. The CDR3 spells CSVFSREETQYF. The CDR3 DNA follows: TGCAGCGTTTTCTCCCGAGAGGAGACCCAGTACTTC.

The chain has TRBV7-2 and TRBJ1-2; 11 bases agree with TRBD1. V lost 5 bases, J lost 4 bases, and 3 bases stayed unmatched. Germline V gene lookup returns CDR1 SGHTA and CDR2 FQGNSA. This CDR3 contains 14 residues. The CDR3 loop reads CASSPGTGGYGYTF. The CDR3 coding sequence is TGTGCCAGCAGCCCCGGGACAGGGGGCTATGGCTACACCTTC.

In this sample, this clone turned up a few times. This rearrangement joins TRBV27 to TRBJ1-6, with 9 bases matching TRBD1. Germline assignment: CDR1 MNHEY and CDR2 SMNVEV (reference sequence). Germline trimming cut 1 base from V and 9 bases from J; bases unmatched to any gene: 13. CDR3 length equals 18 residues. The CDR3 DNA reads TGTGCCAGCAGTTTATACGCGCCGGGGACAGGGATTAGTTCACCCCTCCACTTT. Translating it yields CASSLYAPGTGISSPLHF.

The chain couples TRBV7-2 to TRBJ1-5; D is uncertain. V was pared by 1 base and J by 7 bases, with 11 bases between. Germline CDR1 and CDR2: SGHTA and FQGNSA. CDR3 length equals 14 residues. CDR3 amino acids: CASSLDRDRQPQHF. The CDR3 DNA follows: TGTGCCAGCAGCTTAGATCGGGATCGGCAGCCCCAGCATTTT.

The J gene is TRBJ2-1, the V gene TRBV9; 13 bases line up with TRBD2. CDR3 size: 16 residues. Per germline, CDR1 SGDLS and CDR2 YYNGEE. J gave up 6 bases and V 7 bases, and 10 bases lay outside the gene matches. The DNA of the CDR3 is TGTGCCAGCGAACCGCTTGGACTAGCGGGAGCCAATGAGCAGTTCTTC. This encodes CASEPLGLAGANEQFF.

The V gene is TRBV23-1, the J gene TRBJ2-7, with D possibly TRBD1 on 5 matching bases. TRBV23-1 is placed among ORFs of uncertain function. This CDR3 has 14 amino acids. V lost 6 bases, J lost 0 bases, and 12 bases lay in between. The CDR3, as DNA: TGCGCCAGCAGCCCCTGGGGCAACTCCTACGAGCAGTACGTC. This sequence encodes CASSPWGNSYEQYV.

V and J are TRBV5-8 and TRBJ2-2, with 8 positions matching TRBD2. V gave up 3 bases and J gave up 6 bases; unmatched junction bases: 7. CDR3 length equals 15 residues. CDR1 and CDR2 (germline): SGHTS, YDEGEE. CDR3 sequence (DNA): TGTGCCAGCAGCTCCTCCGGGAGGGCCGCCGGGGAGCTGTTTTTT. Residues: CASSSSGRAAGELFF.

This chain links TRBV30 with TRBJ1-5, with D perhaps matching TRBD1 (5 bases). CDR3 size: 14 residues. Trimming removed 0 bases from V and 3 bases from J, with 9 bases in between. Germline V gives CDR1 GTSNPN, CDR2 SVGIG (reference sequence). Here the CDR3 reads CAWSVLGPNQPQHF. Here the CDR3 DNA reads TGTGCCTGGAGTGTGTTGGGGCCCAATCAGCCCCAGCATTTT.

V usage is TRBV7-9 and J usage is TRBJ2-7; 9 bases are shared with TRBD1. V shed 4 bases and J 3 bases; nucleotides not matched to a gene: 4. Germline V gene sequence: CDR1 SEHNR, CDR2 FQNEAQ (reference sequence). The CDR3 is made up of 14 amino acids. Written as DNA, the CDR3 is TGTGCCAGCAGCTCCTCGGGACAGGGCTACGAGCAGTACGTC. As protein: CASSSSGQGYEQYV.

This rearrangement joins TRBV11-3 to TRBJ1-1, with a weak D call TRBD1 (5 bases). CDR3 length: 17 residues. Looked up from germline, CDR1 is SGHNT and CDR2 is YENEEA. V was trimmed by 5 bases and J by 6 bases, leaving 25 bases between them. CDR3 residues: CASSQGGPVGGGAEAFF. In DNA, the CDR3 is TGTGCCAGCAGCCAAGGCGGGCCCGTTGGGGGAGGCGCTGAAGCTTTCTTT.

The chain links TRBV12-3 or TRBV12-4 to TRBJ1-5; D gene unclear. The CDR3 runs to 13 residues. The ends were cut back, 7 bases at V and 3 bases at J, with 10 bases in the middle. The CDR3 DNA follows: TGTGCCAGCACTCTAAATACCAATCAGCCCCAGCATTTT. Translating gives CASTLNTNQPQHF.

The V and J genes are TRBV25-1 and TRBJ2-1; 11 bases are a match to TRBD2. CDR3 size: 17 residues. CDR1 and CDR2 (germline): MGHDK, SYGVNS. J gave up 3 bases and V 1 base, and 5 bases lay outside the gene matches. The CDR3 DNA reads TGTGCCAGCAGTGAATTTGGGGGACTAGCGGACTACAATGAGCAGTTCTTC. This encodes CASSEFGGLADYNEQFF.

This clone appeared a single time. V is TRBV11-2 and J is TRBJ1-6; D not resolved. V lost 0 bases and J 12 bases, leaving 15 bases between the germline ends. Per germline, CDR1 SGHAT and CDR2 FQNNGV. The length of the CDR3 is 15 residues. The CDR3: CASSLDGGFDGPLHF. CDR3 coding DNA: TGTGCCAGCAGCTTAGATGGAGGGTTCGACGGACCCCTCCACTTT. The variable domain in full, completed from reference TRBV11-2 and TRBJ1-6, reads EAGVAQSPRYKIIEKRQSVAFWCNPISGHATLYWYQQILGQGPKLLIQFQNNGVVDDSQLPKDRFSAERLKGVDSTLKIQPAKLEDSAVYLCASSLDGGFDGPLHFGNGTRLTVT.

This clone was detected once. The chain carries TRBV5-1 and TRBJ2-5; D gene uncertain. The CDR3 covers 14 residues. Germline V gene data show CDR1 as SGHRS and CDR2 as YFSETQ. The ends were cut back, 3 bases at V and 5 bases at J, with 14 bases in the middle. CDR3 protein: CASSSGEEAETQYF. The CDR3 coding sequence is TGCGCCAGCAGCTCCGGAGAAGAAGCGGAGACCCAGTACTTC.

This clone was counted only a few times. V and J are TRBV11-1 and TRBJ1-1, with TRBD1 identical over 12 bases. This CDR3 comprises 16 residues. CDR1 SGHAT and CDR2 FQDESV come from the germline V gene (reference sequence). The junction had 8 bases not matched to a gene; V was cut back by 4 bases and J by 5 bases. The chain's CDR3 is CASSSRDRGLKTEAFF. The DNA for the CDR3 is TGTGCCAGCAGCTCGCGGGACAGGGGGCTTAAAACTGAAGCTTTCTTT.

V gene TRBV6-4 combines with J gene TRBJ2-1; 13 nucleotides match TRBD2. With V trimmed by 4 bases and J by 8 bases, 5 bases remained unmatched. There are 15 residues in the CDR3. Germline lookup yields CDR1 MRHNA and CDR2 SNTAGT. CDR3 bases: TGTGCCAGCAGTGTTGGGACTAGCGGGATCGATGAGCAGTTCTTC. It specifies CASSVGTSGIDEQFF.